Shown below are 31 T cell receptor beta chains from a single sample sequenced in a study of blood T cell repertoires in COVID-19. Sequencing was performed with immunoSEQ multiplex PCR; in TCRdb, only in-frame clones are kept and a portion is missing. Among 73,000 or so clones listed, about 90% were seen once. Sequences were obtained from peripheral blood. These receptors came from a human donor with active COVID-19. The donor label of this sample is uncertain.

V and J are TRBV5-6 and TRBJ1-1; D may be TRBD1 (6 bases). The germline V and J ends were trimmed by 2 bases and 2 bases, with 10 bases remaining between them. CDR1 SGHDT and CDR2 YYEEEE come from the germline V gene. The CDR3 covers 14 residues. CDR3 loop: CASSLGGANTEAFF. CDR3 bases: TGTGCCAGCAGCTTAGGGGGGGCTAACACTGAAGCTTTCTTT.

The V and J genes are TRBV9 and TRBJ1-2, with D tentatively TRBD1 (5 bases). The CDR3 is 14 residues long. V gave up 2 bases and J gave up 4 bases, with 12 bases separating them. Germline CDR1 and CDR2: SGDLS and YYNGEE. The CDR3 reads CASSVQGLGYGYTF. The CDR3 bases are TGTGCCAGCAGCGTTCAGGGTTTGGGCTATGGCTACACCTTC.

A single count supports this clone. The sample carries other DNA sequences with the same CDR3. CDR3 nucleotides: TGCAGCGTTGTATCAGGGTTCTCCTACGAGCAGTACTTC. Its protein is CSVVSGFSYEQYF. The V gene is TRBV29-1, the J gene TRBJ2-7; maybe TRBD1 (5 bases). Germline loops: CDR1 SQVTM, CDR2 ANQGSEA. The CDR3 is made up of 13 amino acids. Trimming left V 4 bases short and J 0 bases short, with 10 bases between.

The J gene is TRBJ2-7, the V gene TRBV28, with D unresolved. V lost 4 bases and J lost 3, with 4 bases in between. This CDR3 is 11 amino acids long. The V gene's germline CDR1 is MDHEN and CDR2 SYDVKM. DNA for the CDR3: TGTGCCAGCAGTTGGAGCTACGAGCAGTACTTC. The encoded protein is CASSWSYEQYF.

V and J are TRBV10-3 and TRBJ2-7, with a possible D match to TRBD2 (6 bases). CDR3 length: 12 amino acids. The germline V gene has CDR1 ENHRY and CDR2 SYGVKD. V was pared by 4 bases and J by 4 bases, with 8 bases between. For the CDR3, the DNA is TGTGCCATCAGTGGTGGGGGGTACGAGCAGTACTTC. Its protein product is CAISGGGYEQYF.

The rearrangement joins TRBV12-3 or TRBV12-4 to TRBJ2-7, with a possible D match to TRBD1 (6 bases). This CDR3 contains 13 residues. Trimming removed 5 bases at V and 5 bases at J, with 13 bases between. The CDR3 loop is CASSPGTSDEQYF. In nucleotides, the CDR3 is TGTGCCAGCAGTCCCGGGACATCCGACGAGCAGTACTTC.

The genes are TRBV28 and TRBJ2-5; tentatively, D is TRBD1 (5 bases). The CDR3 runs 14 residues. Trimming took off 4 bases at V and 0 bases at J, with 9 bases between the two ends. Germline V gives CDR1 MDHEN, CDR2 SYDVKM. CDR3 sequence: CASSSHRYQETQYF. Written as DNA, the CDR3 is TGTGCCAGCAGTTCGCACAGGTACCAAGAGACCCAGTACTTC.

CDR3 in DNA: TGTGCCAGCAGCGCGGACGGGAGCTCCTACAATGAGCAGTTCTTC. Translating gives CASSADGSSYNEQFF. The rearrangement links TRBV6-4 to TRBJ2-1; the D gene is possibly TRBD2 (6 bases). Per germline, CDR1 MRHNA and CDR2 SNTAGT. The CDR3 totals 15 residues. V was cut by 6 bases and J by 0 bases, with 12 bases left in between.

The chain joins TRBV30 to TRBJ1-1, with 7 positions matching TRBD1. CDR1 is GTSNPN, CDR2 SVGIG, per germline (reference sequence). The CDR3 length is 14 residues. V gave up 0 bases and J gave up 5 bases; unmatched junction bases: 6. In nucleotides, the CDR3 is TGTGCCTGGAGTGTACAACAGGGGAGAACTGAAGCTTTCTTT. It encodes CAWSVQQGRTEAFF. The complete variable domain, with remaining parts taken from reference TRBV30 and TRBJ1-1, reads SQTIHQWPATLVQPVGSPLSLECTVEGTSNPNLYWYRQAAGRGLQLLFYSVGIGQISSEVPQNLSASRPQDRQFILSSKKLLLSDSGFYLCAWSVQQGRTEAFFGQGTRLTVV.

The CDR3: CASSQLGGTAITYEQYF. CDR3 coding DNA: TGTGCCAGTAGTCAACTCGGCGGGACCGCTATAACCTACGAGCAGTACTTC. The rearrangement uses TRBV19 and TRBJ2-7; possibly TRBD2 for D (6 bases). Germline-derived CDR1 and CDR2 are LNHDA and SQIVND (reference sequence). Trimming cost V 5 bases and J 2 bases, with 22 bases left between them. CDR3 length: 17 amino acids.

The rearrangement joins TRBV28 to TRBJ1-2; TRBD1 matches 11 bases. In germline, CDR1 is MDHEN, CDR2 SYDVKM. V gave up 5 bases and J gave up 3 bases; unmatched junction bases: 8. CDR3 length: 16 residues. The CDR3 DNA follows: TGTGCCAGCAGTCCGGGACAGGGGGTAACCGACTATGGCTACACCTTC. Amino acids: CASSPGQGVTDYGYTF.

This chain links TRBV5-1 with TRBJ2-2, with TRBD2 matching 10 bases. The V segment lost 4 bases and the J segment 6 bases; nucleotides outside the gene matches: 9. CDR1 SGHRS and CDR2 YFSETQ come from the germline V gene. The CDR3 length is 16 residues. The CDR3 protein is CASSDRLAGVAGELFF. CDR3 in DNA: TGCGCCAGCAGCGACCGTCTAGCGGGAGTGGCCGGGGAGCTGTTTTTT.

The rearrangement joins TRBV28 to TRBJ2-7; no firm D call. Germline loops: CDR1 MDHEN, CDR2 SYDVKM. V lost 1 base and J lost 6, with 7 bases in between. The CDR3 is 12 residues long. The DNA for the CDR3 is TGTGCCAGCAGTTTATCAGTCCGCGAGCAGTACTTC. Protein sequence: CASSLSVREQYF. Full variable domain (missing parts from reference TRBV28 and TRBJ2-7): DVKVTQSSRYLVKRTGEKVFLECVQDMDHENMFWYRQDPGLGLRLIYFSYDVKMKEKGDIPEGYSVSREKKERFSLILESASTNQTSMYLCASSLSVREQYFGPGTRLTVT.

This chain links TRBV6-5 with TRBJ2-7, with TRBD1 identical over 9 bases. The length of the CDR3 is 13 residues. Germline CDR1 is MNHEY and CDR2 is SVGAGI. Trimming cost V 6 bases and J 5 bases; bases outside gene matches: 5. DNA of the CDR3: TGTGCCAGCAGCAACAGGGGGCGGAACGAGCAGTACTTC. As protein: CASSNRGRNEQYF.

The V gene is TRBV9, the J gene TRBJ2-1, with TRBD2 as a possible D gene (6 bases). The V gene lost 4 bases and the J gene lost 7 bases, with 24 bases spanning the gap. Germline loops: CDR1 SGDLS, CDR2 YYNGEE. This CDR3 comprises 17 residues. This CDR3 is CASSPQPRLEGINEQFF. As DNA, the CDR3 is TGTGCCAGCAGCCCCCAACCCCGACTAGAGGGAATAAATGAGCAGTTCTTC.

This rearrangement joins TRBV4-1 to TRBJ1-2; no firm D call. Trimming cost V 1 base and J 0 bases, with 9 bases left between them. Germline V gene lookup returns CDR1 MGHRA and CDR2 YSYEKL. The CDR3 is made up of 15 amino acids. CDR3 nucleotides: TGCGCCAGCAGCCAAGTTAGGCAGGCTAACTATGGCTACACCTTC. Encoded protein: CASSQVRQANYGYTF.

The rearrangement links TRBV11-3 to TRBJ2-3; D is perhaps TRBD1 (5 bases). The CDR3 is 16 amino acids. Trimming pared 0 bases from V and 3 bases from J, leaving 13 bases between. The germline V gene encodes CDR1 SGHNT and CDR2 YENEEA. The DNA for the CDR3 is TGTGCCAGCAGCTTAGAAGCAGGGCCCAATACAGATACGCAGTATTTT. Its translation is CASSLEAGPNTDTQYF.

This clone was detected only once. This chain joins TRBV30 and TRBJ1-3; 10 nucleotides agree with TRBD1. Germline CDR1 and CDR2: GTSNPN and SVGIG (reference sequence). The CDR3 is made up of 13 amino acids. V dropped 6 bases and J dropped 7; count of bases not matched to a gene: 6. DNA for the CDR3: TGTGCCTGCACCGGGACAGGGGATAACACCATATATTTT. This encodes CACTGTGDNTIYF.

CDR3 sequence reads: CASSLEVGEQYF. The CDR3 DNA reads TGTGCCAGCAGTTTAGAGGTTGGCGAGCAGTACTTC. V gene TRBV28 combines with J gene TRBJ2-7, with unresolved D. The CDR3 length is 12 residues. CDR1 is MDHEN and CDR2 is SYDVKM in the germline V gene. Between the trimmed V and J ends, which lost 2 bases and 6 bases, there was a span of 8 bases.

This clone was counted a single time. In DNA, the CDR3 is TGTGCCACCCCGAAGGGACAGGCTCATAGGGAGCAGTACTTC. Translated, it gives CATPKGQAHREQYF. The chain recombines TRBV24-1 with TRBJ2-7; 8 bases are a match to TRBD1. The germline gives CDR1 KGHDR, CDR2 SFDVKD. V lost 9 bases to trimming and J lost 7 bases; unmatched junction nucleotides: 13. CDR3 length: 14 residues.

V usage is TRBV18 and J usage is TRBJ2-1; TRBD2 is a possible D gene (6 bases). Per germline, CDR1 KGHSH and CDR2 LQKENI. The CDR3 sequence is 15 residues long. The V end was cut by 6 bases, the J end by 5 bases, with 17 bases between. In nucleotides, the CDR3 is TGTGCCAGCTCCATCGGGACTGGCGGTCACAATGAGCAGTTCTTC. It specifies CASSIGTGGHNEQFF.

The CDR3 loop reads CASSPVQTFNTEAFF. The CDR3 DNA is TGTGCCAGCAGTCCGGTCCAGACATTTAACACTGAAGCTTTCTTT. The chain links TRBV28 to TRBJ1-1; no clear D. In germline, CDR1 is MDHEN, CDR2 SYDVKM. The CDR3 sequence is 15 residues long. V was clipped by 5 bases and J by 2 bases, with 15 bases between them.

The genes are TRBV12-3 or TRBV12-4 and TRBJ1-2; TRBD1 aligns across 10 bases. This CDR3 has 13 residues. V was clipped by 5 bases and J by 8 bases; unmatched bases: 5. In DNA form, the CDR3 reads TGTGCCAGCAGTGGGACAGGGGCGAGAGGCTACACCTTC. Translating it yields CASSGTGARGYTF.

This clone came up a few times. The chain is built from TRBV2 and TRBJ1-1; D is undetermined. The germline V and J ends were trimmed by 2 bases and 3 bases, with 7 bases remaining between them. Germline values: CDR1 SNHLY, CDR2 FYNNEI. This CDR3 is 13 amino acids long. The DNA for the CDR3 is TGTGCCAGCAGTGAACTGGAGGACACTGAAGCTTTCTTT. It specifies CASSELEDTEAFF.

V is TRBV28 and J is TRBJ1-2; D unclear. Trimming took off 6 bases at V and 5 bases at J, with 10 bases between the two ends. This CDR3 is 12 amino acids long. Per the germline V gene, CDR1 is MDHEN and CDR2 is SYDVKM. The CDR3 protein is CASRPGLYGYTF. The DNA for the CDR3 is TGTGCCAGCAGGCCGGGATTGTATGGCTACACCTTC.

The chain recombines TRBV19 with TRBJ1-2; TRBD1 agrees at 8 bases. The CDR3 runs to 15 residues. V gave up 6 bases and J gave up 3 bases; unmatched junction bases: 9. Germline assignment: CDR1 LNHDA and CDR2 SQIVND (reference sequence). The CDR3 is CASRGGQAAYYGYTF. For the CDR3, the DNA is TGTGCCAGTAGAGGGGGACAGGCAGCCTACTATGGCTACACCTTC.

The CDR3 sequence is CASSGIGTSGPYEQYF. The CDR3 bases are TGTGCCAGCAGCGGGATCGGGACTAGCGGGCCCTACGAGCAGTACTTC. V usage is TRBV9 and J usage is TRBJ2-7, with TRBD2 identical over 12 bases. This CDR3 has 16 residues. Germline lookup yields CDR1 SGDLS and CDR2 YYNGEE. V lost 3 bases to trimming and J lost 2 bases; unmatched junction nucleotides: 6.

CDR3 amino acids: CASSRRDRGYEKLFF. The CDR3 nucleotides read TGTGCCAGCAGCCGGAGGGACAGGGGTTATGAAAAACTGTTTTTT. The rearrangement links TRBV6-5 to TRBJ1-4; 10 bases fit TRBD1. The CDR3 contains 15 residues. With V trimmed by 6 bases and J by 6 bases, 7 bases remained unmatched. Germline V gene lookup returns CDR1 MNHEY and CDR2 SVGAGI.

This chain uses TRBV28 with TRBJ2-5, with 8 bases lining up with TRBD2. V dropped 5 bases and J dropped 0; count of bases not matched to a gene: 8. Germline CDR1 and CDR2: MDHEN and SYDVKM. This CDR3 contains 16 residues. The CDR3 DNA reads as TGTGCCAGCAGTCCGGGGGGGAATGGCTACCAAGAGACCCAGTACTTC. Its translation: CASSPGGNGYQETQYF.

This sequence joins TRBV15 and TRBJ1-1, with 7 bases lining up with TRBD1. Germline CDR1 and CDR2: LNHNV and YYDKDF (reference sequence). The CDR3 has 15 residues. Trimming took 5 bases from V and 0 from J; bases not matched to a gene: 6. The CDR3 nucleotides are TGTGCCACCAGCGACAGGGTTGAAATGAACACTGAAGCTTTCTTT. Translating it yields CATSDRVEMNTEAFF.

V and J are TRBV28 and TRBJ1-4; TRBD1 might be the D (6 bases). The CDR3 runs 13 residues. V lost 5 bases to trimming and J lost 16 bases, with 20 bases between them. Germline V gene sequence: CDR1 MDHEN, CDR2 SYDVKM. CDR3 region: CASSAPTGTSKFF. CDR3 sequence (DNA): TGTGCCAGCAGTGCCCCCACCGGGACATCAAAGTTTTTT.